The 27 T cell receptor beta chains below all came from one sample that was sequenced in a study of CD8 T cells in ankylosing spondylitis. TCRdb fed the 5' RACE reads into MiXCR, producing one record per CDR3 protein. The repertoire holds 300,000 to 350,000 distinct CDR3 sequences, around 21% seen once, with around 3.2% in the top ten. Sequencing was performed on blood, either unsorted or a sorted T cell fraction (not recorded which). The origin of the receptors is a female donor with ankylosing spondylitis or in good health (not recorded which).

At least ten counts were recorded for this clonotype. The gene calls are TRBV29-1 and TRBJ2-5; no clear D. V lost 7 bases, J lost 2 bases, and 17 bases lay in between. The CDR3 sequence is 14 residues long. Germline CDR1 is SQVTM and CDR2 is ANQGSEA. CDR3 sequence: CSAERLFTQETQYF. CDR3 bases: TGCAGCGCCGAAAGGCTATTCACACAAGAGACCCAGTACTTC. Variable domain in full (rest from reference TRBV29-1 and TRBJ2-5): SAVISQKPSRDICQRGTSLTIQCQVDSQVTMMFWYRQQPGQSLTLIATANQGSEATYESGFVIDKFPISRPNLTFSTLTVSNMSPEDSSIYLCSAERLFTQETQYFGPGTRLLVL.

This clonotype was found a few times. CDR3 sequence: CASSPIRTGYGDEQYF. The CDR3 DNA reads as TGTGCCAGCAGTCCAATTCGGACGGGGTATGGGGACGAGCAGTACTTC. V is TRBV27 and J is TRBJ2-7, with D perhaps TRBD2 (5 bases). Germline V lookup: CDR1 MNHEY, CDR2 SMNVEV (reference sequence). Between the trimmed V and J ends, which lost 5 bases and 5 bases, there was a span of 22 bases. The CDR3 is made up of 16 amino acids.

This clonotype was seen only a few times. As DNA, the CDR3 is TGTGCCAGCAGCTTAGGGACAGGGGAATACGAGCAGTACTTC. Its protein is CASSLGTGEYEQYF. The chain recombines TRBV11-2 with TRBJ2-7; TRBD1 aligns across 9 bases. Germline trimming cut 1 base from V and 4 bases from J; bases unmatched to any gene: 2. From germline, CDR1 is SGHAT and CDR2 FQNNGV. The CDR3 runs to 14 residues.

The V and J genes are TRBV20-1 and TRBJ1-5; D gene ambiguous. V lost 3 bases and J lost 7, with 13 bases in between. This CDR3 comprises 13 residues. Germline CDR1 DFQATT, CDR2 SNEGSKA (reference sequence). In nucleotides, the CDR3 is TGCAGTGCTAGGATCGGTGTGGGGCAGCCCCAGCATTTT. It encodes CSARIGVGQPQHF.

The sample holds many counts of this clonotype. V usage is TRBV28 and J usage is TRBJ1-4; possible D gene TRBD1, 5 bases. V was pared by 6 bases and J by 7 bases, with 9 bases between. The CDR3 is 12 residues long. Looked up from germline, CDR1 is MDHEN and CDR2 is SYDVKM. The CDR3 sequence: CASRDNLEKLFF. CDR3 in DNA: TGTGCCAGCAGGGACAACCTTGAAAAACTGTTTTTT.

CDR3 amino acids: CASSPRRGNYGYTF. CDR3 DNA: TGCGCCAGCAGCCCACGGCGGGGTAACTATGGCTACACCTTC. The gene calls are TRBV4-3 and TRBJ1-2; no clear D. Trimming left V 4 bases short and J 1 base short, with 10 bases between. CDR3 length: 14 amino acids. Germline V gene sequence: CDR1 LGHNA, CDR2 YSLEER.

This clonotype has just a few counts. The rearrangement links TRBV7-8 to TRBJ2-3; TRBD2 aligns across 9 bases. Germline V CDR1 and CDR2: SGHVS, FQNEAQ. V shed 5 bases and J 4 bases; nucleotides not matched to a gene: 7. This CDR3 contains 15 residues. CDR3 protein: CASSILAGTADTQYF. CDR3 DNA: TGTGCCAGCAGCATCCTAGCGGGGACGGCAGATACGCAGTATTTT.

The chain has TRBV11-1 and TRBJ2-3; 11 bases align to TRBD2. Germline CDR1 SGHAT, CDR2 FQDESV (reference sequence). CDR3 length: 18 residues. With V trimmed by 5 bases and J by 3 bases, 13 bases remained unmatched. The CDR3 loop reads CASSPTSGGPGGTDTQYF. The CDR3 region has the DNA TGTGCCAGCAGCCCAACTAGCGGGGGACCCGGGGGAACAGATACGCAGTATTTT.

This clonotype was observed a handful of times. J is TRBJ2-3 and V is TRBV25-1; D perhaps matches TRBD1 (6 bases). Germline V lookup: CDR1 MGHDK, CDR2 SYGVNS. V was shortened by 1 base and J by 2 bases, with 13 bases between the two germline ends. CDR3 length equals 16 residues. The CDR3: CASSEFTGPYTDTQYF. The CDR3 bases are TGTGCCAGCAGTGAATTCACAGGGCCTTACACAGATACGCAGTATTTT.

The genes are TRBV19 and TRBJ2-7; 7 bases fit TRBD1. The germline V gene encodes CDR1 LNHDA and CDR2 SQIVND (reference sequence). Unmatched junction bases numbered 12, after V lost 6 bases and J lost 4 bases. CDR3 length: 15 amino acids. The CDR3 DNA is TGTGCCAGTAGAGCCGCGAGGACAGGACTTTACGAGCAGTACTTC. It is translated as CASRAARTGLYEQYF.

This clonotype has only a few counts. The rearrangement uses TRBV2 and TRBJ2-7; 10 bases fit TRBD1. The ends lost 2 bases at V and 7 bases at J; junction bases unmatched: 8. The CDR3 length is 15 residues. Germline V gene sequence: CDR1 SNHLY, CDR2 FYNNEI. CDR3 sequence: CASSERGTGDAEQYF. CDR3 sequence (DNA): TGTGCCAGCAGTGAAAGAGGGACAGGGGATGCGGAGCAGTACTTC.

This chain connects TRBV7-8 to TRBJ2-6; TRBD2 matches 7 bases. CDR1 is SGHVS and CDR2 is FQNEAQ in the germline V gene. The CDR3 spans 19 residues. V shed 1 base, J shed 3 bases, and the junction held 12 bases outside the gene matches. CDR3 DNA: TGTGCCAGCAGCTTAGTAGGCGGGGGACGGTATGGTGGGGCCAACGTCCTGACTTTC. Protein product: CASSLVGGGRYGGANVLTF.

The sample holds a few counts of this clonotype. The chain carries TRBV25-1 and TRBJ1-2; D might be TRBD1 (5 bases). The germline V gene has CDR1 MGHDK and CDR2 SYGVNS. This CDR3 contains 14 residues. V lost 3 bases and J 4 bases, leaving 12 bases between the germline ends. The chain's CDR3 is CASSETGLGYGYTF. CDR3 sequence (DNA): TGTGCCAGCAGTGAGACGGGGCTGGGCTATGGCTACACCTTC.

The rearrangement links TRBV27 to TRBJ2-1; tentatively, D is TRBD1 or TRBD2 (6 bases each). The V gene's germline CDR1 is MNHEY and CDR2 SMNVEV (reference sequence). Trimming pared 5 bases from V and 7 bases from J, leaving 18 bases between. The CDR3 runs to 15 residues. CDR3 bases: TGTGCCAGCAGTCCCCGGGGGCTAGCTCTAAATGAGCAGTTCTTC. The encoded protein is CASSPRGLALNEQFF.

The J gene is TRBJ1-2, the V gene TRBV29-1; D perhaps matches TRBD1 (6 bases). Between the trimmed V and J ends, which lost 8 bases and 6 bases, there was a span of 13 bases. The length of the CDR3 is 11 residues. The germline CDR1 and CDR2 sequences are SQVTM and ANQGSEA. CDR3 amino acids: CSSQGGDGYTF. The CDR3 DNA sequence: TGCAGCTCCCAAGGGGGGGATGGCTACACCTTC.

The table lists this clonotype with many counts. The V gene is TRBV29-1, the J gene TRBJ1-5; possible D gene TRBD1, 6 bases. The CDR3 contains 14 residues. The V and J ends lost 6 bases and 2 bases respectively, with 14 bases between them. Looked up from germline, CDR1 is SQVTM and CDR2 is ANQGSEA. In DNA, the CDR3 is TGCAGCGTCCTGGGGGGCGGCGGCAATCAGCCCCAGCATTTT. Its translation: CSVLGGGGNQPQHF. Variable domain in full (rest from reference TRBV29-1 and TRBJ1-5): SAVISQKPSRDICQRGTSLTIQCQVDSQVTMMFWYRQQPGQSLTLIATANQGSEATYESGFVIDKFPISRPNLTFSTLTVSNMSPEDSSIYLCSVLGGGGNQPQHFGDGTRLSIL.

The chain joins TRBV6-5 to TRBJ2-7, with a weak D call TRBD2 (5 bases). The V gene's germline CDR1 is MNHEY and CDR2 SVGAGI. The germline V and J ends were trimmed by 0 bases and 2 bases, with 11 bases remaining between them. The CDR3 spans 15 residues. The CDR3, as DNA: TGTGCCAGCAGTTACTCTACGGAGGTCACCTACGAGCAGTACTTC. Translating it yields CASSYSTEVTYEQYF.

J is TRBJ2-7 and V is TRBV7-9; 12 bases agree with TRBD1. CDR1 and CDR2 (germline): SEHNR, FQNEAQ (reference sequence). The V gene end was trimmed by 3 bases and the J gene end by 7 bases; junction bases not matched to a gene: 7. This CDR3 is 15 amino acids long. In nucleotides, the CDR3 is TGTGCCAGCAGCTTTAACCGGGACAGGGGGCGGGAGCAGTACTTC. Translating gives CASSFNRDRGREQYF.

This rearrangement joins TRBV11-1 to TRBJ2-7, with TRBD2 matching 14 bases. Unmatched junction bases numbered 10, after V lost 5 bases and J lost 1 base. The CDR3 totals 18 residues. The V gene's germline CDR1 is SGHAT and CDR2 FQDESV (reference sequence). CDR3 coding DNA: TGTGCCAGCAGCCTGGGGACTAGCGGGAGTGTTCAGTCCTACGAGCAGTACTTC. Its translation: CASSLGTSGSVQSYEQYF.

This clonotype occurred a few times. CDR3 in DNA: TGCAGTGCTAGAGGTGGACTTCGCACAGATACGCAGTATTTT. It yields the protein CSARGGLRTDTQYF. The J gene is TRBJ2-3, the V gene TRBV20-1; D is possibly TRBD2 (5 bases). Germline V gene lookup returns CDR1 DFQATT and CDR2 SNEGSKA (reference sequence). V was clipped by 1 base and J by 1 base, with 9 bases between them. The CDR3 is made up of 14 amino acids.

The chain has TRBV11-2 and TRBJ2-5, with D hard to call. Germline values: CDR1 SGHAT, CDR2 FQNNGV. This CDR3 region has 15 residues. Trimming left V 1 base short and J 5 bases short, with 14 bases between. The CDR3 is CASSLGTIGRETQYF. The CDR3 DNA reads TGTGCCAGCAGCTTAGGAACTATAGGGCGGGAGACCCAGTACTTC.

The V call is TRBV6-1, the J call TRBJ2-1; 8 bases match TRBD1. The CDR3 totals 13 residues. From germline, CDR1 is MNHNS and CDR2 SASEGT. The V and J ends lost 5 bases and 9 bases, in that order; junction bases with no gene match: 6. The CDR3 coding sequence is TGTGCCAGCAGTCCTCAGGGGGCAGGTGAGCAGTTCTTC. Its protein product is CASSPQGAGEQFF.

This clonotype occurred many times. In nucleotides, the CDR3 is TGTGCCAGCAGCTTACGGATGAGCTCCTACAATGAGCAGTTCTTC. The encoded protein is CASSLRMSSYNEQFF. This chain uses TRBV7-2 with TRBJ2-1; D ambiguous. The V end lost 2 bases, the J end lost 0 bases, and 8 bases lay between the germline ends. Germline values: CDR1 SGHTA, CDR2 FQGNSA. The CDR3 sequence is 15 residues long.

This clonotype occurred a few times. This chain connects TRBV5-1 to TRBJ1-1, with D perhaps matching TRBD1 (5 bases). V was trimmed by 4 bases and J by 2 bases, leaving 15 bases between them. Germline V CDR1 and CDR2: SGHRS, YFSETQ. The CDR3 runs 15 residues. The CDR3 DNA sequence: TGCGCCAGCAGCCCCGAGACGGGGGTCAACACTGAAGCTTTCTTT. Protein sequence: CASSPETGVNTEAFF.

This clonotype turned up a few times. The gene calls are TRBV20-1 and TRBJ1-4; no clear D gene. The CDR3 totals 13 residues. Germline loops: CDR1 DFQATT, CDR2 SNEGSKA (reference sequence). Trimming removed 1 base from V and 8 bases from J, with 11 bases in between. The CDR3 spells CSARVTLGEKLFF. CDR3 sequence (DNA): TGCAGTGCTAGAGTTACATTAGGGGAAAAACTGTTTTTT.

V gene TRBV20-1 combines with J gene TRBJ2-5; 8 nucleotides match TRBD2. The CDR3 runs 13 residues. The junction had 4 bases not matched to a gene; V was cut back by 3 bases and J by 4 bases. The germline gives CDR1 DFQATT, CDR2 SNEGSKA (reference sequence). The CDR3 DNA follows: TGCAGTGCTAGCGGGAGGGTAGGAGAGACCCAGTACTTC. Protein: CSASGRVGETQYF.

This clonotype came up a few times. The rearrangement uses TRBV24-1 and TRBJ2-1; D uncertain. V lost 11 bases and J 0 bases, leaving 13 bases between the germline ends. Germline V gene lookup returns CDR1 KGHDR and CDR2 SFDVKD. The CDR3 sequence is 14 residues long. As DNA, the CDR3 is TGTGCCATCCCCAGGCAGAGCTCCTACAATGAGCAGTTCTTC. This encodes CAIPRQSSYNEQFF.